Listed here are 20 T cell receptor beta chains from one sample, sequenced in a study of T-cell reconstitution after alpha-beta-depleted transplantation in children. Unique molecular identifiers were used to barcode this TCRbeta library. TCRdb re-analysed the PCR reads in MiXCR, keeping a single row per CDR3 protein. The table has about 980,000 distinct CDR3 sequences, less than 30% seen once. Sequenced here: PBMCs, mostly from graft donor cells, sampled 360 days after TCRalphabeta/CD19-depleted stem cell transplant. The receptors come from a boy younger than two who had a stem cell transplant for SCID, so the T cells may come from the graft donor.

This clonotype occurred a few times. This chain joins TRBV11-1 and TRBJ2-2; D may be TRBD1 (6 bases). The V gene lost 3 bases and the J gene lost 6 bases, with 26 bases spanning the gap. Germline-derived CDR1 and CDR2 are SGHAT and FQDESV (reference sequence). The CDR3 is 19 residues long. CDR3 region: CASSFLTSGHPRSAGELFF. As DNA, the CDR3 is TGTGCCAGCAGCTTCTTAACCTCGGGACACCCCAGGTCGGCCGGGGAGCTGTTTTTT. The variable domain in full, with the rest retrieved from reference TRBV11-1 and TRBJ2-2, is EAEVAQSPRYKITEKSQAVAFWCDPISGHATLYWYRQILGQGPELLVQFQDESVVDDSQLPKDRFSAERLKGVDSTLKIQPAELGDSAMYLCASSFLTSGHPRSAGELFFGEGSRLTVL.

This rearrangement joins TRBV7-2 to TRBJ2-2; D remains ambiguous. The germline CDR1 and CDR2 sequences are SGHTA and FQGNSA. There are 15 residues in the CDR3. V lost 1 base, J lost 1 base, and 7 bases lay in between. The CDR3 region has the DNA TGTGCCAGCAGCTTAGAGCTGAGGAACACCGGGGAGCTGTTTTTT. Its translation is CASSLELRNTGELFF.

The CDR3 bases are TGTGCCAGCAGCTCAAGACCCGACAGGGAGGACTACGAGCAGTACTTC. This codes for CASSSRPDREDYEQYF. The V and J genes are TRBV5-6 and TRBJ2-7; TRBD1 is a possible D gene (7 bases). CDR3 size: 16 residues. Germline-derived CDR1 and CDR2 are SGHDT and YYEEEE. Trimming left V 3 bases short and J 3 bases short, with 19 bases between.

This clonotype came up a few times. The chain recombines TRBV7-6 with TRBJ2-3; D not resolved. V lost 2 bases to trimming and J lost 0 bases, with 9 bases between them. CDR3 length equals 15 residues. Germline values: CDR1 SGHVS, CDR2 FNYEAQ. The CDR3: CASSLQSTSTDTQYF. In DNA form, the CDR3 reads TGTGCCAGCAGCTTACAGAGCACTAGCACAGATACGCAGTATTTT.

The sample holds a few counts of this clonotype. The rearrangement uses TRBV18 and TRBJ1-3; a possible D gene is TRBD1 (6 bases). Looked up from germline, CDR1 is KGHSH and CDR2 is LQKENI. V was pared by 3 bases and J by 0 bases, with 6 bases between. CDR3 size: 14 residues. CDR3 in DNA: TGTGCCAGCTCACCGGACAGCTCTGGAAACACCATATATTTT. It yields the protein CASSPDSSGNTIYF.

CDR3 region: CSVGGVNYGYTF. The CDR3 DNA reads as TGCAGCGTTGGTGGGGTTAACTATGGCTACACCTTC. The chain combines TRBV29-1 with TRBJ1-2; D gene unclear. The CDR3 covers 12 residues. The germline CDR1 and CDR2 sequences are SQVTM and ANQGSEA. The V end was cut by 4 bases, the J end by 1 base, with 7 bases between.

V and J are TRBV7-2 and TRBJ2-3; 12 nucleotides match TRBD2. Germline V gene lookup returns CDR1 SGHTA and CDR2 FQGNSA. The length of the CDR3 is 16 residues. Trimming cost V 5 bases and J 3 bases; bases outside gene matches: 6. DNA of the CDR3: TGTGCCAGCAGCGCCACCACTAGCGGGGGGACAGATACGCAGTATTTT. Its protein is CASSATTSGGTDTQYF.

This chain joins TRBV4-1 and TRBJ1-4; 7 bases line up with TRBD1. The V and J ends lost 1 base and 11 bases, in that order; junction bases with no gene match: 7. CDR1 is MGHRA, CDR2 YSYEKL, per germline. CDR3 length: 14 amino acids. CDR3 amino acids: CASSQGDRVLKLFF. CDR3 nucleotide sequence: TGCGCCAGCAGCCAAGGTGACAGGGTGTTGAAACTGTTTTTT.

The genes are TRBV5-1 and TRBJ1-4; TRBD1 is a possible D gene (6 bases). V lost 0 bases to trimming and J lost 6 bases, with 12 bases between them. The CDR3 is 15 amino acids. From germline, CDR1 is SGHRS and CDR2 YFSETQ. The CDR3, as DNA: TGCGCCAGCAGCTTGGGGGACACTAAAGATGAAAAACTGTTTTTT. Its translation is CASSLGDTKDEKLFF.

The DNA for the CDR3 is TGCAGTGCTAGAGATTTCAGAGGGGCAGAGACCCAGTACTTC. It translates to CSARDFRGAETQYF. The rearrangement uses TRBV20-1 and TRBJ2-5; D is perhaps TRBD1 or TRBD2 (5 bases each). This CDR3 has 14 residues. Germline-derived CDR1 and CDR2 are DFQATT and SNEGSKA (reference sequence). V lost 0 bases to trimming and J lost 4 bases, with 12 bases between them.

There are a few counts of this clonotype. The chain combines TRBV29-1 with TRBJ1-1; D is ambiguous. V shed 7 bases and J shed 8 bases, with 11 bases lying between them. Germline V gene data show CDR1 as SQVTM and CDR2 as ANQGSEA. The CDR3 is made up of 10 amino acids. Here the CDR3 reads CSAGEAEAFF. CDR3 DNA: TGCAGCGCAGGAGAGGCAGAAGCTTTCTTT.

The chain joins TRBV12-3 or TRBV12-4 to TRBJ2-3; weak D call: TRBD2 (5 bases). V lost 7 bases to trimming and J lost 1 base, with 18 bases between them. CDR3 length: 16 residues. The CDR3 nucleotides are TGTGCCAGCACCCCTTTAGAAGGACTCCGCACAGATACGCAGTATTTT. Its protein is CASTPLEGLRTDTQYF.

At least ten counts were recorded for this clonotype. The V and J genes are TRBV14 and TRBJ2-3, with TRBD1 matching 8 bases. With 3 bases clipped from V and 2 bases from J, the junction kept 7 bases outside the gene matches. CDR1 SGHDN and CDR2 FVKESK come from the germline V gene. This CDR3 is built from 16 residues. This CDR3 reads CASSQRTGTFTDTQYF. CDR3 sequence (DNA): TGTGCCAGCAGCCAGCGGACAGGGACATTCACAGATACGCAGTATTTT.

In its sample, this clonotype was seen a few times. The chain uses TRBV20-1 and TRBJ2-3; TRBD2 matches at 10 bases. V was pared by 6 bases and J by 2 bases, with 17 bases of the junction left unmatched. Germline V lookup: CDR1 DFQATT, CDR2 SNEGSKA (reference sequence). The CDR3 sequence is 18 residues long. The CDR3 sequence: CSAEPPSGGHGFTDTQYF. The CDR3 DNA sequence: TGCAGTGCCGAACCGCCTAGCGGGGGCCACGGATTCACAGATACGCAGTATTTT.

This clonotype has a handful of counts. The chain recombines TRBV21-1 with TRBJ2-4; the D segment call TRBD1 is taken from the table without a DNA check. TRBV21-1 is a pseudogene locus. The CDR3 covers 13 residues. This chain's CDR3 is CASRRTTKNIQYF. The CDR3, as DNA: TGTGCCAGCAGGCGGACAACCAAAAACATTCAGTACTTC.

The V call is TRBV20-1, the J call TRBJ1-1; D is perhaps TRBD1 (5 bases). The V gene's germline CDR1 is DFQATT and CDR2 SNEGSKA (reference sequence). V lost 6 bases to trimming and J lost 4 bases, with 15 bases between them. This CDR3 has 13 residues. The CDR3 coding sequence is TGCAGTGCACCCGACAGTTTTGGCACTGAAGCTTTCTTT. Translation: CSAPDSFGTEAFF.

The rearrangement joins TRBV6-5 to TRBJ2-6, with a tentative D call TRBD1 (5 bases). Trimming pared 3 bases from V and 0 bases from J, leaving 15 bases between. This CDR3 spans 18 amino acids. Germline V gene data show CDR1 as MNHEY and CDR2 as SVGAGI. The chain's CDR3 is CASSYSDRQTSGANVLTF. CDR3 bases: TGTGCCAGCAGTTATTCTGACAGACAAACCTCTGGGGCCAACGTCCTGACTTTC.

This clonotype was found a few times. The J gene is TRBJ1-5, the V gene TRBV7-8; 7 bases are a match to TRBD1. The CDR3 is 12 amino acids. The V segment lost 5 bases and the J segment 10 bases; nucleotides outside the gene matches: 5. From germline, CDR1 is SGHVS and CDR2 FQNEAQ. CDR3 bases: TGTGCCAGCAGCCCCGACAGGGTTCCCCAGCATTTT. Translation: CASSPDRVPQHF.

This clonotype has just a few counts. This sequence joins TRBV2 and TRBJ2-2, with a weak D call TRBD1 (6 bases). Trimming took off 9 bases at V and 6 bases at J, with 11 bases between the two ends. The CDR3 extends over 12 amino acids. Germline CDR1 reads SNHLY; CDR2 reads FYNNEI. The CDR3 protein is CARNRVSGELFF. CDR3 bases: TGTGCCAGGAACAGGGTGTCCGGGGAGCTGTTTTTT. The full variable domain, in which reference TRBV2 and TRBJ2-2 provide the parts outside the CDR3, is EPEVTQTPSHQVTQMGQEVILRCVPISNHLYFYWYRQILGQKVEFLVSFYNNEISEKSEIFDDQFSVERPDGSNFTLKIRSTKLEDSAMYFCARNRVSGELFFGEGSRLTVL.

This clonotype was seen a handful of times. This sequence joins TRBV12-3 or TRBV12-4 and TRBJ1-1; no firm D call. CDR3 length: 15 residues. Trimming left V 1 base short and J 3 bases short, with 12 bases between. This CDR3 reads CASSLESWEHTEAFF. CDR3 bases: TGTGCCAGCAGTTTAGAATCTTGGGAACACACTGAAGCTTTCTTT.